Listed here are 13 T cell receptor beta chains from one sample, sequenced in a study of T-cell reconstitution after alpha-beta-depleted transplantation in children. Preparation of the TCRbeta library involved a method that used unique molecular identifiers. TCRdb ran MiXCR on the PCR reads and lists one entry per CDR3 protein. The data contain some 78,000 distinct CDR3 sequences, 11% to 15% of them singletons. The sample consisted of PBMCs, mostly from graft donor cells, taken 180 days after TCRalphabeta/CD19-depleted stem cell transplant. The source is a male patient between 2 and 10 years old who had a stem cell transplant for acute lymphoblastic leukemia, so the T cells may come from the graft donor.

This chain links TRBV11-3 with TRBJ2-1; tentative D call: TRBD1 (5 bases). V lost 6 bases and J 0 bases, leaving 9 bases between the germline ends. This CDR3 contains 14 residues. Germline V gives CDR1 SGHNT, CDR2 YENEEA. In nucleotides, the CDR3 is TGTGCCAGCAGGAGAAGGGGCTCCTACAATGAGCAGTTCTTC. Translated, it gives CASRRRGSYNEQFF.

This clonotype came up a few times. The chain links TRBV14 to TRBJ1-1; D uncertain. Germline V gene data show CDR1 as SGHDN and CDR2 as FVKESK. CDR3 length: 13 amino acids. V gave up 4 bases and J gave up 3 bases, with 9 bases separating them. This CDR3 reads CASSLHLYTEAFF. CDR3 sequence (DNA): TGTGCCAGCAGCCTTCACCTGTACACTGAAGCTTTCTTT.

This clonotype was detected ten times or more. CDR3 DNA sequence: TGCAGCGTGGTTAGACCGAGTTTCTCCTACGAGCAGTACTTC. This translates into CSVVRPSFSYEQYF. The chain uses TRBV29-1 and TRBJ2-7; D gene unclear. V lost 6 bases to trimming and J lost 0 bases, with 15 bases between them. The CDR3 is made up of 14 amino acids. CDR1 and CDR2 (germline): SQVTM, ANQGSEA.

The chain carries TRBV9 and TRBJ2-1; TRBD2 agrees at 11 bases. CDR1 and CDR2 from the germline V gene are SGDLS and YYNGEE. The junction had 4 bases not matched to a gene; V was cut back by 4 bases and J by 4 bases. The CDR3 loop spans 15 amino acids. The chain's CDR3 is CASSYRLAGYNEQFF. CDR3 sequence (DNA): TGTGCCAGCAGCTATCGACTAGCGGGGTACAATGAGCAGTTCTTC.

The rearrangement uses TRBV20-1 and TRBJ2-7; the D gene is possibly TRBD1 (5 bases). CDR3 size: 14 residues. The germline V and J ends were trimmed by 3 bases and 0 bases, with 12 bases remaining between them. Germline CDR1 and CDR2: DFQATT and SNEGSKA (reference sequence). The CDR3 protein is CSARGLLNSYEQYF. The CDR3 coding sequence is TGCAGTGCTAGGGGGCTCCTCAACTCCTACGAGCAGTACTTC.

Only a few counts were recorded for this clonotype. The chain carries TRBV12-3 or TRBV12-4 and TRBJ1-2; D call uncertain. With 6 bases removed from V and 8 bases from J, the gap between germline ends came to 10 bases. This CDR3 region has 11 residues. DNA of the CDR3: TGTGCCAGCAGGCGAGGTGAGGGCTACACCTTC. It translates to CASRRGEGYTF.

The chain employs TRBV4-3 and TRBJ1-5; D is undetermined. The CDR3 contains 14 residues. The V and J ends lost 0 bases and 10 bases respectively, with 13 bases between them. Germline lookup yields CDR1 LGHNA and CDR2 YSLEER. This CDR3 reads CASSQDPSLQPQHF. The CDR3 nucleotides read TGCGCCAGCAGCCAAGATCCCTCGTTGCAACCCCAGCATTTT.

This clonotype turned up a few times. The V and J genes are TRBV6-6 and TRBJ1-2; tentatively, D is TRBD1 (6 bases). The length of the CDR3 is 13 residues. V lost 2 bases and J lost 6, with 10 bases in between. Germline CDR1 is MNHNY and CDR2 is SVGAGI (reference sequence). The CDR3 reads CASSYKQGNGYTF. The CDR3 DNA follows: TGTGCCAGCAGTTACAAGCAGGGGAATGGCTACACCTTC.

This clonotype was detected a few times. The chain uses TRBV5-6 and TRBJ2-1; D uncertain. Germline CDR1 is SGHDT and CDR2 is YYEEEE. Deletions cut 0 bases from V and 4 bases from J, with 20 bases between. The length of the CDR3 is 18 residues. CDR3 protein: CASSLGLGFRIPYNEQFF. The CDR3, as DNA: TGTGCCAGCAGCTTGGGTCTGGGTTTTAGGATTCCGTACAATGAGCAGTTCTTC.

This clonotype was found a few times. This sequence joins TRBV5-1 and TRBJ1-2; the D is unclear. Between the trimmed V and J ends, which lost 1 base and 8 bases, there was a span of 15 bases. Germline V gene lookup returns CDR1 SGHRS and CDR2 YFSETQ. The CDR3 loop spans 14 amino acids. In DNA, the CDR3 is TGCGCCAGCAGCTTGTCAAAGGCATACGGAGGCTACACCTTC. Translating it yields CASSLSKAYGGYTF. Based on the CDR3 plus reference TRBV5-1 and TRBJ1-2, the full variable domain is KAGVTQTPRYLIKTRGQQVTLSCSPISGHRSVSWYQQTPGQGLQFLFEYFSETQRNKGNFPGRFSGRQFSNSRSEMNVSTLELGDSALYLCASSLSKAYGGYTFGSGTRLTVV.

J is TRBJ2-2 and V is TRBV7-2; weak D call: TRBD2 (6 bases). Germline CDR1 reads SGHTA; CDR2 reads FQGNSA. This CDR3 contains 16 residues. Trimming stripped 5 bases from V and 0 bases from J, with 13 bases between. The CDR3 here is CASSPSGTSNTGELFF. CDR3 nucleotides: TGTGCCAGCAGCCCCTCCGGGACTTCGAACACCGGGGAGCTGTTTTTT.

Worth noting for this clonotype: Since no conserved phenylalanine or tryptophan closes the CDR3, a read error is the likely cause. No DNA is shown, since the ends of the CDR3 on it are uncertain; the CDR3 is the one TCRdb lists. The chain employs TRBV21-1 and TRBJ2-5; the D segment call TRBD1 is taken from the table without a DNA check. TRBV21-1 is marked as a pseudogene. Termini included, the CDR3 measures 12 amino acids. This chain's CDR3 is CASSKGRTGMPC.

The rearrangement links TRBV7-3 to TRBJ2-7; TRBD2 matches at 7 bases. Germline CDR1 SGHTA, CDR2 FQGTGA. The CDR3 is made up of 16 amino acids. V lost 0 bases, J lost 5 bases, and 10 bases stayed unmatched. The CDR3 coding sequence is TGTGCCAGCAGCTTAACCTTGACTAGCCCAAAGGACGAGCAGTACTTC. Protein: CASSLTLTSPKDEQYF.